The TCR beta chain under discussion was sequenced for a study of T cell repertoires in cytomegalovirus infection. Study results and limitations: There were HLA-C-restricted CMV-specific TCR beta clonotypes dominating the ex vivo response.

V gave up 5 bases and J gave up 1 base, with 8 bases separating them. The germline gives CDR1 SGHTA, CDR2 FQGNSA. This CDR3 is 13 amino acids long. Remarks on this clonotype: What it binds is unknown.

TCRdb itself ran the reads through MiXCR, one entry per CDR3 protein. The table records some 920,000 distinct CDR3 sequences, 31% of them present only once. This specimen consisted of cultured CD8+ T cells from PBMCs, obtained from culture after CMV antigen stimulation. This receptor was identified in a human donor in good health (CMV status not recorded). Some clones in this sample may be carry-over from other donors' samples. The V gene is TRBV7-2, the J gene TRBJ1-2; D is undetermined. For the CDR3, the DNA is TGTGCCAGCAGCCACGCGGGTAACTATGGCTACACCTTC. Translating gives CASSHAGNYGYTF.